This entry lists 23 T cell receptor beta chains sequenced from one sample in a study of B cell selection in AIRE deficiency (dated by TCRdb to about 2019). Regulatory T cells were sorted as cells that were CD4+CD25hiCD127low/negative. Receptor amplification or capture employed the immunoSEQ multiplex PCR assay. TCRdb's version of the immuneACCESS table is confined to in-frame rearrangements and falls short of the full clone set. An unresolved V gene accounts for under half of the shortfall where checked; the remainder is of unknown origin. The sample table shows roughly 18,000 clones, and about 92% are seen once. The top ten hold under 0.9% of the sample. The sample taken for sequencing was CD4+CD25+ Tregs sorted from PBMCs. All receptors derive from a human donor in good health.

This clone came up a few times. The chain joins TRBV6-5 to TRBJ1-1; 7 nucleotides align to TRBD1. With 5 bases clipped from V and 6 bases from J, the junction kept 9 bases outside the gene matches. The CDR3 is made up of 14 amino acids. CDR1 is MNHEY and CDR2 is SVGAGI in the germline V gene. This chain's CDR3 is CASSAADRVPEAFF. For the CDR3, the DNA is TGTGCCAGCAGTGCCGCAGACAGGGTACCTGAAGCTTTCTTT.

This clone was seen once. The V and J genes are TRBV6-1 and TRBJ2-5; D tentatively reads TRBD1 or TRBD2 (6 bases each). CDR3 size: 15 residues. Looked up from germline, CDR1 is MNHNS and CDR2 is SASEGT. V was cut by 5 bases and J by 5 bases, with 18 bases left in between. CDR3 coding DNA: TGTGCCAGCAGTCCGGTTGGGGGGCGCGGGGAGACCCAGTACTTC. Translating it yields CASSPVGGRGETQYF.

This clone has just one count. CDR3 DNA sequence: TGTGCCAGCAGCGTCTATGGGACGGCAAGCACAGATACGCAGTATTTT. Its translation: CASSVYGTASTDTQYF. The chain is built from TRBV7-9 and TRBJ2-3; D is tentatively TRBD1 or TRBD2 (5 bases each). Germline CDR1 SEHNR, CDR2 FQNEAQ (reference sequence). V lost 5 bases to trimming and J lost 0 bases, with 15 bases between them. The CDR3 sequence is 16 residues long.

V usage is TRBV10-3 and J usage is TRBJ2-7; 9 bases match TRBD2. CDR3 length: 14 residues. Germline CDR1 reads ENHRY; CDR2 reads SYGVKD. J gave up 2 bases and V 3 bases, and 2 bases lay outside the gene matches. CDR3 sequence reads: CAISDLAGPYEQYF. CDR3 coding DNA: TGTGCCATCAGTGACCTAGCGGGGCCCTACGAGCAGTACTTC.

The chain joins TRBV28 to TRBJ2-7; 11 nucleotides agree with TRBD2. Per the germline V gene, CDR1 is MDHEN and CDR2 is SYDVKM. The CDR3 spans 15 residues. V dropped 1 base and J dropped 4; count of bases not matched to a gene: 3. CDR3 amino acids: CASSLLASGRYEQYF. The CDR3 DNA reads TGTGCCAGCAGTTTATTAGCTAGCGGGAGGTACGAGCAGTACTTC.

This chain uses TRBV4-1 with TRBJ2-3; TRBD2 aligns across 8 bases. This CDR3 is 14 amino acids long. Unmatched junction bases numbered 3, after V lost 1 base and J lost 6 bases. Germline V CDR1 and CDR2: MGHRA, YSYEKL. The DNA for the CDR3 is TGCGCCAGCAGCCAAGCTAGCGGGTGGGATACGCAGTATTTT. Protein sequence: CASSQASGWDTQYF.

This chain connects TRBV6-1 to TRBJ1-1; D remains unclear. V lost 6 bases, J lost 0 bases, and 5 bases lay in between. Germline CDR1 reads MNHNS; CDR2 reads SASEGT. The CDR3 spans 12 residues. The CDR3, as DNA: TGTGCCAGCAGGACGGTGAACACTGAAGCTTTCTTT. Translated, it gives CASRTVNTEAFF.

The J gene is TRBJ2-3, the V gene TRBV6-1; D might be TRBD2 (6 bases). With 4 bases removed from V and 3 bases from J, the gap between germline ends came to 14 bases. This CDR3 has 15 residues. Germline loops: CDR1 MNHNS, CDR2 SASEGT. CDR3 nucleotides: TGTGCCAGCAGTGTTCGCGGAGGGGTAACAGATACGCAGTATTTT. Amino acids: CASSVRGGVTDTQYF.

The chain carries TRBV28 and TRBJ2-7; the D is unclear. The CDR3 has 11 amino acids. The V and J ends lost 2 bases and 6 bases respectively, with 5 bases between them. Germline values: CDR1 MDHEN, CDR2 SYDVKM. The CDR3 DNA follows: TGTGCCAGCAGTTTAAGGGCCGAGCAGTACTTC. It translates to CASSLRAEQYF.

The CDR3 DNA reads TGTGCCAGCAGCTTAGGCAGGACCTCCTACAATGAGCAGTTCTTC. This encodes CASSLGRTSYNEQFF. The rearrangement links TRBV7-2 to TRBJ2-1, with D hard to call. The ends were cut back, 1 base at V and 0 bases at J, with 7 bases in the middle. Germline V gene sequence: CDR1 SGHTA, CDR2 FQGNSA. The CDR3 extends over 15 amino acids.

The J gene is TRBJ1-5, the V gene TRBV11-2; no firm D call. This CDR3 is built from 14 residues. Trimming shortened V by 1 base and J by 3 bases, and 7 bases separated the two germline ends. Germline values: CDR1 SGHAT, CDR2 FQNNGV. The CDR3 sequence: CASSLGSPNQPQHF. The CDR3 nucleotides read TGTGCCAGCAGCTTAGGAAGCCCCAATCAGCCCCAGCATTTT.

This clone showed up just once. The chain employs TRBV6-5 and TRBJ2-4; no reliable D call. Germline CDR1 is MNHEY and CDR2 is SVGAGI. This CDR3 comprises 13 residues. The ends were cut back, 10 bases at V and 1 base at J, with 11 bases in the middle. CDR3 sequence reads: CATPIFAKNIQYF. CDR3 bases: TGTGCCACCCCGATTTTCGCCAAAAACATTCAGTACTTC.

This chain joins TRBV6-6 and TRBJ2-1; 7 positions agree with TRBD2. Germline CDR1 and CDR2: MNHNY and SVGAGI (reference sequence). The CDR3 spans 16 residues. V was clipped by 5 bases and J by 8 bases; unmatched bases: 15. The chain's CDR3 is CASSPASGKVGDEQFF. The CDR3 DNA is TGTGCCAGCAGTCCCGCCAGCGGGAAGGTTGGTGATGAGCAGTTCTTC.

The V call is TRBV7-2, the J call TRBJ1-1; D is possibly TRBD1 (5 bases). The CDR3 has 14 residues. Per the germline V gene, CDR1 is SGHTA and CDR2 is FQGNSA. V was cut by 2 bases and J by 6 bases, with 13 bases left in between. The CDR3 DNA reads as TGTGCCAGCAGCTTATTCTTTTCGGGGGCTGAAGCTTTCTTT. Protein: CASSLFFSGAEAFF.

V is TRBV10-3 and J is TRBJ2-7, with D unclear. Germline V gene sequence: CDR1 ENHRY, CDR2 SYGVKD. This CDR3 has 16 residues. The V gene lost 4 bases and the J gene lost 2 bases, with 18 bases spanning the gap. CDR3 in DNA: TGTGCCATCAGTGGGCATGGCGGTACACTGACCTACGAGCAGTACTTC. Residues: CAISGHGGTLTYEQYF.

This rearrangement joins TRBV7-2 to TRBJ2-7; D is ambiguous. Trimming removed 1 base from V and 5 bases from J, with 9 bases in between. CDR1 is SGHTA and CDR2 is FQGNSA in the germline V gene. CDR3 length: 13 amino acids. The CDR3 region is CASSLGPENEQYF. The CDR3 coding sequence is TGTGCCAGCAGCTTAGGACCAGAGAACGAGCAGTACTTC.

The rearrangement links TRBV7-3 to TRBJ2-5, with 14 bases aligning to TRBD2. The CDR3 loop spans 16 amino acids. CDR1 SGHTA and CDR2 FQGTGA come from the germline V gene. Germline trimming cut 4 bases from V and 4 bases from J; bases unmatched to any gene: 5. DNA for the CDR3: TGTGCCAGCAGCTGGGGACTAGCGGGAGCGGGAGAGACCCAGTACTTC. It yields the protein CASSWGLAGAGETQYF.

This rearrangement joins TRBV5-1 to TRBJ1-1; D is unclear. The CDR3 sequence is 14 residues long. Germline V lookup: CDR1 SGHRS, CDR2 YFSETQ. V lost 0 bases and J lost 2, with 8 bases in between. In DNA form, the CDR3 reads TGCGCCAGCAGCTTGGATCAGCCCAACACTGAAGCTTTCTTT. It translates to CASSLDQPNTEAFF. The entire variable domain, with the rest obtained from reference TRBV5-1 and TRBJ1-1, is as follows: KAGVTQTPRYLIKTRGQQVTLSCSPISGHRSVSWYQQTPGQGLQFLFEYFSETQRNKGNFPGRFSGRQFSNSRSEMNVSTLELGDSALYLCASSLDQPNTEAFFGQGTRLTVV.

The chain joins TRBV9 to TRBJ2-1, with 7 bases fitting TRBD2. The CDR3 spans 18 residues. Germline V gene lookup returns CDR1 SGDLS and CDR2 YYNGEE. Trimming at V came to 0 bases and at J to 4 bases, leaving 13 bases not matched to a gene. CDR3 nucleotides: TGTGCCAGCAGCGTAGGGGTAGGAATCTGGGAGGGGTACAATGAGCAGTTCTTC. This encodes CASSVGVGIWEGYNEQFF.

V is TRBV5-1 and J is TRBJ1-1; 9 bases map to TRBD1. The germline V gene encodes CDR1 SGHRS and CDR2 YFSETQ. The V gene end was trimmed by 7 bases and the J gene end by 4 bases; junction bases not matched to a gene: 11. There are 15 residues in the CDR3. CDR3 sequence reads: CASHRDRVETTEAFF. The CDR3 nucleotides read TGCGCCAGCCACCGGGACAGGGTGGAAACCACTGAAGCTTTCTTT.

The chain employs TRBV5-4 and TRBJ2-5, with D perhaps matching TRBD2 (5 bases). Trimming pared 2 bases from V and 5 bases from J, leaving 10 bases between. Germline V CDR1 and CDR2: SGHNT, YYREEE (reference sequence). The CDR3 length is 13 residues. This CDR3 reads CASSLGGVETQYF. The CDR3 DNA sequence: TGTGCCAGCAGCTTAGGAGGCGTGGAGACCCAGTACTTC. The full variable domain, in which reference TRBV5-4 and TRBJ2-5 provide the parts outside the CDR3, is ETGVTQSPTHLIKTRGQQVTLRCSSQSGHNTVSWYQQALGQGPQFIFQYYREEENGRGNFPPRFSGLQFPNYSSELNVNALELDDSALYLCASSLGGVETQYFGPGTRLLVL.

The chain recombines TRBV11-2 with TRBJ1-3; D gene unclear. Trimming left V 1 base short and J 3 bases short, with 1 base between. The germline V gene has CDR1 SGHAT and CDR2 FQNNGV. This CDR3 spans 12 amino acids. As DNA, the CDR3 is TGTGCCAGCAGCTTAGTTGGAAACACCATATATTTT. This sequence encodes CASSLVGNTIYF.

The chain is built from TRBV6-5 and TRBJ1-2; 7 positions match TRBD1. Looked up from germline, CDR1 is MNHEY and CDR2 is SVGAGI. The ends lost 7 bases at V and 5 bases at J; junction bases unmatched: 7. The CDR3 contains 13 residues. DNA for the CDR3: TGTGCCAGCACCGAGGGACAGACATATGGCTACACCTTC. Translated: CASTEGQTYGYTF.